A single TCR beta chain is shown here with its context. This sample stems from a study of blood T cell repertoires in COVID-19. Looking at the study overall: The analysed material was cDNA or gDNA that came from T cells, B-cell-depleted T cells, or PBMCs.

CDR1 and CDR2 (germline): SGDLS, YYNGEE. This CDR3 has 14 amino acids. J lost 10 bases, V lost 6 bases, and 13 bases had no gene match. Only in-frame clones appear in the TCRdb table, and some are missing; sequencing was by immunoSEQ multiplex PCR. Here the sample spans around 70,000 clones, more than 80% being singletons. This chain uses TRBV9 with TRBJ2-1; 7 positions agree with TRBD2. Material: peripheral blood. This TCR was sampled from a man aged 30 to 45 with acute or convalescent COVID-19. This CDR3 reads CASTRAGRTWEQFF. The CDR3 DNA reads TGTGCCAGCACCCGAGCGGGACGGACGTGGGAGCAGTTCTTC.